This entry features one TCR beta chain sequence. This sample is drawn from a study of T cell changes during pregnancy in multiple sclerosis. CDR1 is MNHEY and CDR2 is SMNVEV in the germline V gene (reference sequence). The V and J ends lost 5 bases and 0 bases respectively, with 11 bases between them. This CDR3 has 14 residues. This table comes from immunoSEQ multiplex PCR, and its TCRdb copy is limited to in-frame clones, with some not included. The sample includes around 50,000 clones, 80% to 95% seen only once; the top ten take roughly 0.6%. Source: CD4+ T cells from peripheral blood mononuclear cells, taken after pregnancy. The J gene is TRBJ2-7, the V gene TRBV27; the D gene is possibly TRBD2 (6 bases). The receptor was derived from a female donor in good health, enrolled as a control in a pregnancy study. The chain's CDR3 is CASSKWTTSYEQYF. The CDR3 nucleotides read TGTGCCAGCAGTAAATGGACTACCTCCTACGAGCAGTACTTC.